Listed here is a single T cell receptor beta chain. Antigen unknown. The source of the sample is a study of cytomegalovirus exposure and HLA in healthy donors. Sequenced by immunoSEQ multiplex PCR; TCRdb stores in-frame clones only, minus some. The sample has 66,000 or so clones, 97% seen once. Study-wide findings and caveats: Cytomegalovirus association was assigned to under 200 TCR beta chains. High specificity and sensitivity for cytomegalovirus status were reported for the classifier.

The germline V gene has CDR1 SGHRS and CDR2 YFSETQ. Losses at the gene ends were 4 bases for V and 0 bases for J; bases not matched to a gene: 8. CDR3 length equals 17 residues. The chain recombines TRBV5-1 with TRBJ2-1, with 9 positions matching TRBD2. The specimen was PBMCs. The clonotype originates from a young woman in good health and CMV-seropositive. CDR3 DNA: TGCGCCAGCAGCCCCGGACTAGCGCCTAGCTCCTACAATGAGCAGTTCTTC. This translates into CASSPGLAPSSYNEQFF.